This T cell receptor beta chain originates from a study of blood T cell repertoires in COVID-19. This CDR3 region has 15 residues. Germline loops: CDR1 KGHSH, CDR2 LQKENI. Trimming removed 0 bases from V and 5 bases from J; junction bases left unmatched: 1. Measured with immunoSEQ multiplex PCR; TCRdb has only the in-frame clones, and not every one. The table records a few hundred thousand clones, approximately 92% of them present only once. The count of this clone is one. Which cohort a participant joined came from the clinical history participants gave. Sequenced: PBMCs or T cells enriched from blood (not recorded which). This sequence joins TRBV18 and TRBJ2-1, with 10 bases fitting TRBD1. This clonotype originated in a young woman who had recovered from COVID-19. The CDR3 reads CASSPPGQGDNEQFF. CDR3 DNA: TGTGCCAGCTCACCACCCGGACAGGGGGACAATGAGCAGTTCTTC.